This T cell receptor (beta chain) is from a study of blood T cell repertoires in COVID-19. Study at large: Acute and convalescent COVID-19 specimens originated in the United States, Italy and Spain.

V shed 6 bases and J shed 8 bases, with 16 bases lying between them. The CDR3 has 13 amino acids. CDR1 and CDR2 (germline): MNHEY, SMNVEV (reference sequence). The sample holds a few counts of this clone. Methods used by the authors: Amplified reference gene primers provided the basis for estimating nucleated cell counts. Data came from immunoSEQ multiplex PCR; TCRdb stores just in-frame clones and leaves some out. V and J calls and clone size are copied from that table; D and trimming were computed from the DNA. The sample gives 200,000 to 300,000 clones, roughly 86% of which show up once; approximately 2.4% is in the top ten. Participants came from 20 to 25 US areas, aged about 18 to 100 years. In assigning cohorts, the study relied on participant-reported clinical history.

This clonotype was sampled from a woman between 18 and 29 years old who had recovered from COVID-19. The material sequenced was PBMCs or T cells enriched from blood (not recorded which). The genes are TRBV27 and TRBJ1-2; D perhaps matches TRBD1 (6 bases). CDR3 coding DNA: TGTGCCAGCAGCGAACTCACAGGGTTGGGCTACACCTTC. This encodes CASSELTGLGYTF.